These T cell receptor beta chains were read from a single sample in a study of ipilimumab plus nivolumab after autologous stem cell transplantation. Generated by immunoSEQ multiplex PCR, the TCRdb table keeps only in-frame clones and is missing some. In the table there are some 45,000 clones, more than 70% of which are singletons. This material consisted of PBMCs, taken in a trial of ipilimumab plus nivolumab as post-transplant consolidation. These receptors came from a male donor with multiple myeloma. CDR3s include the opening cysteine and the closing phenylalanine or tryptophan. The D gene is left open where the match is weak. The size entry is marked missing in some rows and otherwise reads once, few, many or a size class.

TRBJ2-7 | - | TRBV18 | - | TGTGCCAGCTCACTGGATACAGGATCCGTCGACTACGAGCAGTACTTC | CASSLDTGSVDYEQYF
TRBJ2-1 | TRBD2 | TRBV5-5 | once | TGTGCCAGCAGCTTGGTGAGCGGGAGTAACAATGAGCAGTTCTTC | CASSLVSGSNNEQFF
TRBJ1-2 | TRBD1 | TRBV7-9 | - | TGTGCCAGCAGCTTGGAGACAGGGAACTATGGCTACACCTTC | CASSLETGNYGYTF
TRBJ2-1 | - | TRBV28 | once | TGTGCCAGCATTTCACCGGTCATAGATGAGCAGTTCTTC | CASISPVIDEQFF
TRBJ2-5 | TRBD1 | TRBV5-1 | - | TGCGCCAGCGGCCCTGGGACAGGAGGGTACCAAGAGACCCAGTACTTC | CASGPGTGGYQETQYF
TRBJ1-2 | - | TRBV9 | - | TGTGCCAGCAGCGTAGAAAGTACCGAGTACAACTATGGCTACACCTTC | CASSVESTEYNYGYTF
TRBJ2-5 | - | TRBV19 | - | TGTGCCAGCTCCCGAGACCAAGAGACCCAGTACTTC | CASSRDQETQYF
TRBJ2-5 | - | TRBV7-3 | - | TGTGCCAGCAGCACGGGCCAGCCACAAGAGACCCAGTACTTC | CASSTGQPQETQYF
TRBJ1-5 | - | TRBV27 | - | TGTGCCAGCCGTAAAGGCCCCTATCAGCCCCAGCATTTT | CASRKGPYQPQHF
TRBJ1-1 | TRBD1 | TRBV2 | - | TGTGCCAGCAGTCTAGGGCGACAGGGGAACACTGAAGCTTTCTTT | CASSLGRQGNTEAFF
TRBJ1-6 | TRBD1 | TRBV28 | - | TGTGCCAGCAGGACGATCAGGGGGAGCTCCTATAATTCACCCCTCCACTTT | CASRTIRGSSYNSPLHF
TRBJ1-2 | - | TRBV27 | - | TGTGCCAGCAGTTTACAGCAGGGCAACTATGGCTACACCTTC | CASSLQQGNYGYTF
TRBJ2-1 | TRBD2 | TRBV5-8 | - | TGTGCCAGCAGCTTCGTTCTGCGGGAGGTGGGGGGCAATGAGCAGTTCTTC | CASSFVLREVGGNEQFF
TRBJ1-2 | - | TRBV2 | - | TGTGCCAGCAGTGAAGAAACCGTGGGAGGCTACACCTTC | CASSEETVGGYTF
TRBJ1-2 | - | TRBV6-5 | - | TGTGCCAGCAGTTACAGGCCCGAAGCTCGTGGCTACACCTTC | CASSYRPEARGYTF
TRBJ2-5 | - | TRBV5-4 | - | TGTGCCAGCAGCTCTGGGCAAGAGACCCAGTACTTC | CASSSGQETQYF
TRBJ1-3 | - | TRBV7-9 | once | TGTGCCAGCAGCTTGGAATTGGGCACCATATATTTT | CASSLELGTIYF
TRBJ1-1 | - | TRBV19 | - | TGTGCCAGTAGTCAGGGTTACACTGAAGCTTTCTTT | CASSQGYTEAFF
TRBJ2-5 | - | TRBV14 | - | TGTGCCAGCAGCCAAGGAAATAGCGGTGGAGAGACCCAGTACTTC | CASSQGNSGGETQYF
TRBJ1-2 | - | TRBV7-2 | - | TGTGCCAGCAGCTTTCGGGGCAGACCCGATGGCTACACCTTC | CASSFRGRPDGYTF
TRBJ2-5 | - | TRBV5-4 | - | TGTGCCAGCAGCATTTCCGGGACCAGGCGGGAGACCCAGTACTTC | CASSISGTRRETQYF
TRBJ2-1 | TRBD2 | TRBV5-1 | - | TGCGCCAGCAGCTTTCCAGCGGGAGCCCGTCAGAATGAGCAGTTCTTC | CASSFPAGARQNEQFF
TRBJ2-2 | TRBD2 | TRBV7-8 | - | TGTGCCAGCAGCAGGTCTAGCGGGGGTATCACCGGGGAGCTGTTTTTT | CASSRSSGGITGELFF